Below are 3 T cell receptor beta chains sequenced from a single sample in a study of T cells after yellow fever vaccination. TCRdb redid the calling of the 5' RACE reads with MiXCR, one entry per CDR3 protein. The sample comprises a few hundred thousand distinct CDR3 sequences, around 8.6% of which are singletons, and 3% to 4% rests with the top ten. The sequences come from CD4+ T cells sorted from PBMCs, collected 5 days after the yellow fever booster vaccination. The receptors shown here come from a man aged 18 to 30 who received the YFV17D yellow fever vaccine.

This clonotype showed up just a few times. CDR3 DNA: TGTGCCAGCAGCGACCCCAGGGGAGCCCCCCCGATGGGTGAAGCTTTCTTT. Amino acid sequence: CASSDPRGAPPMGEAFF. The rearrangement links TRBV14 to TRBJ1-1; possible D gene TRBD1, 6 bases. V lost 5 bases to trimming and J lost 7 bases, with 26 bases between them. The CDR3 loop spans 17 amino acids. Germline loops: CDR1 SGHDN, CDR2 FVKESK.

This clonotype was observed at least ten times. The chain couples TRBV12-3 or TRBV12-4 to TRBJ2-2; TRBD2 aligns across 13 bases. This CDR3 is built from 18 residues. J was trimmed by 1 base and V by 5 bases; bases with no gene match: 7. The chain's CDR3 is CASSPRTSGGRNTGELFF. CDR3 sequence (DNA): TGTGCCAGCAGTCCGAGGACTAGCGGGGGTAGGAACACCGGGGAGCTGTTTTTT.

This clonotype appeared a few times. The V call is TRBV12-3 or TRBV12-4, the J call TRBJ2-4; D is ambiguous. CDR3 length: 13 amino acids. V dropped 4 bases and J dropped 6 bases, with 10 bases sitting between them. This CDR3 is CASSSAAGNIQYF. The CDR3 DNA reads as TGTGCCAGCAGTTCCGCCGCCGGAAACATTCAGTACTTC.